The clone carrying this T cell receptor (beta chain) was seen once. The entry originates in a study of shared clonotypes between healthy human individuals. The repertoire was sequenced with immunoSEQ multiplex PCR; TCRdb's copy has only in-frame clones and lacks some. The sample has fewer than 400,000 clones; around 67% are singletons. The V gene lost 4 bases and the J gene lost 1 base, with 8 bases spanning the gap. Germline-derived CDR1 and CDR2 are MNHEY and SMNVEV (reference sequence). The CDR3 covers 14 residues. This TCR came from a man aged 25-45 years in good health. Sequencing was performed on memory CD4+ T cells sorted from blood. Subset indicated: CD45RA-negative fraction. The gene calls are TRBV27 and TRBJ1-5, with unresolved D. CDR3: CASSSLDSNQPQHF. The CDR3 coding sequence is TGTGCCAGCAGTTCCCTTGACAGCAATCAGCCCCAGCATTTT.